Listed below are T cell receptor beta chains from one sample, sequenced in a study of CD8 T cells in Susac syndrome. Each CDR3 protein is one row after TCRdb ran MiXCR on the immunoSEQ multiplex PCR reads. Of some 130,000 distinct CDR3 sequences in the sample, roughly 94% were seen once. The sequencing input was CD4+ T cells from PBMCs. Receptor source: a human donor with multiple sclerosis. Each CDR3 is given with its conserved first and last residue. Fields, in order: J gene, V gene, D gene, clone size, CDR3 protein, CDR3 DNA. A D gene is named only where the DNA matches it firmly. Clone size is not always given. Where it is, it says once, few, many or a class for expanded clones.

TRBJ1-1	TRBV7-9	.	.	CASSFGGDTEFDTEAFF	TGTGCCAGCAGCTTCGGAGGGGACACCGAGTTTGACACTGAAGCTTTCTTT
TRBJ1-1	TRBV3-1	.	.	CASSQRRSSEAFF	TGTGCCAGCAGCCAAAGGCGTAGCTCCGAAGCTTTCTTT
TRBJ1-2	TRBV7-9	.	.	CASSDDGYTF	TGTGCCAGCAGCGACGATGGCTACACCTTC
TRBJ1-1	TRBV7-9	.	.	CASSAGRVTEAFF	TGTGCCAGCAGCGCCGGCAGGGTCACTGAAGCTTTCTTT
TRBJ2-3	TRBV7-2	.	.	CASSLGLNTDTQYF	TGTGCCAGCAGCTTAGGGCTGAACACAGATACGCAGTATTTT
TRBJ1-2	TRBV30	TRBD1	.	CAWKRTGQGSGYTF	TGTGCCTGGAAACGAACGGGACAGGGGTCGGGCTACACCTTC
TRBJ1-1	TRBV5-1	TRBD1	.	CASSPGQGGMNTEAFF	TGCGCCAGCAGCCCGGGACAGGGGGGAATGAACACTGAAGCTTTCTTT
TRBJ2-7	TRBV5-1	.	.	CASSLYIRGGETDEQYF	TGCGCCAGCAGCTTGTATATAAGGGGGGGGGAGACCGACGAGCAGTACTTC
TRBJ1-1	TRBV5-1	.	.	CASSGTLNTEAFF	TGCGCCAGCAGCGGGACACTGAACACTGAAGCTTTCTTT
TRBJ1-2	TRBV19	.	.	CASSIEGGSYGYTF	TGTGCCAGTAGTATAGAGGGGGGATCCTATGGCTACACCTTC
TRBJ2-1	TRBV5-1	TRBD2	.	CASSPWTSGRDHEQFF	TGCGCCAGCAGCCCCTGGACTAGCGGGAGGGACCATGAGCAGTTCTTC
TRBJ2-7	TRBV9	.	.	CASSVGPLRHRYEQYF	TGTGCCAGCAGCGTAGGGCCCCTTAGACATCGCTACGAGCAGTACTTC
TRBJ1-2	TRBV6-5	.	.	CASSGERGLGRGYTF	TGTGCCAGCAGTGGGGAGAGGGGCCTTGGGAGGGGCTACACCTTC
TRBJ2-7	TRBV14	.	once	CASSQDFRTHNVYEQYF	TGTGCCAGCAGCCAAGACTTCCGGACACATAACGTGTACGAGCAGTACTTC
TRBJ1-5	TRBV30	.	.	CAWGRFQGISQPQHF	TGTGCCTGGGGTAGATTCCAGGGTATAAGCCAGCCCCAGCATTTT
TRBJ2-5	TRBV29-1	TRBD1	.	CSVLAARGQGIRGTQYF	TGCAGCGTCTTGGCCGCGCGGGGACAGGGGATAAGAGGGACCCAGTACTTC
TRBJ1-2	TRBV12-3/TRBV12-4	TRBD1	.	CASRRLDDRAGYTF	TGTGCCAGCAGACGACTGGATGACAGGGCCGGCTACACCTTC
TRBJ1-3	TRBV12-5	.	.	CASGLSGAGNTIYF	TGTGCTAGTGGTTTGTCGGGGGCTGGAAACACCATATATTTT
TRBJ2-3	TRBV20-1	.	.	CSARPLQGYTDTQYF	TGCAGTGCTAGACCATTACAGGGTTACACAGATACGCAGTATTTT
TRBJ2-7	TRBV6-1	TRBD1	few	CASSPPGQGFHEQYF	TGTGCCAGCAGTCCCCCGGGACAGGGGTTCCACGAGCAGTACTTC
TRBJ1-5	TRBV30	.	.	CAWSVRELQPQHF	TGTGCCTGGAGTGTACGGGAACTTCAGCCCCAGCATTTT
TRBJ2-7	TRBV12-3/TRBV12-4	.	few	CASSLLGGEQYF	TGTGCCAGCAGTTTACTTGGGGGCGAGCAGTACTTC
TRBJ2-2	TRBV5-1	TRBD2	.	CASSPGLAGVPGELFF	TGCGCCAGCAGCCCGGGACTAGCGGGAGTTCCCGGGGAGCTGTTTTTT
TRBJ1-4	TRBV30	.	.	CAWRGRSNEKLFF	TGTGCCTGGAGGGGTAGGAGTAATGAAAAACTGTTTTTT
TRBJ1-1	TRBV6-5	.	.	CASSYGVGTEAFF	TGTGCCAGCAGTTACGGTGTAGGGACAGAAGCTTTCTTT
TRBJ2-5	TRBV6-1	TRBD1	.	CASSGDRAPLSETQYF	TGTGCCAGCAGTGGGGACAGGGCCCCTTTAAGCGAGACCCAGTACTTC
TRBJ2-2	TRBV29-1	TRBD2	.	CSVVWGGRTGELFF	TGCAGCGTTGTTTGGGGAGGGCGCACCGGGGAGCTGTTTTTT
TRBJ2-4	TRBV19	.	.	CASNDGDLAKNIQYF	TGTGCCAGTAACGATGGAGACCTAGCCAAAAACATTCAGTACTTC
TRBJ1-1	TRBV20-1	TRBD1	.	CSASRTGLTEAFF	TGCAGTGCTAGTAGGACAGGGCTGACTGAAGCTTTCTTT
TRBJ2-6	TRBV11-1	TRBD2	.	CASSFLVGGGKHTSGANVLTF	TGTGCCAGCAGCTTCCTCGTAGGCGGGGGGAAGCATACCTCTGGGGCCAACGTCCTGACTTTC
TRBJ1-3	TRBV7-2	.	.	CASSLRVSNTIYF	TGTGCCAGCAGCTTGAGGGTATCTAACACCATATATTTT
TRBJ2-3	TRBV18	.	.	CASSPGTLDTQYF	TGTGCCAGCTCACCAGGGACCTTAGATACGCAGTATTTT
TRBJ1-1	TRBV7-9	.	.	CASSLIPERTEAFF	TGTGCCAGCAGCCTCATTCCAGAAAGAACTGAAGCTTTCTTT
TRBJ2-3	TRBV3-1	.	once	CASSQGPLDTQYF	TGTGCCAGCAGCCAAGGCCCCCTCGATACGCAGTATTTT
TRBJ2-2	TRBV12-3/TRBV12-4	.	.	CASSPQGPTYTGELFF	TGTGCCAGCAGTCCTCAGGGACCGACCTACACCGGGGAGCTGTTTTTT
TRBJ2-7	TRBV6-2/TRBV6-3	.	.	CASSAGRYREQYF	TGTGCCAGCAGTGCGGGGCGATATCGGGAGCAGTACTTC
TRBJ2-1	TRBV30	.	.	CAWKRLRSEQFF	TGTGCCTGGAAACGTCTGAGGTCAGAGCAGTTCTTC
TRBJ2-7	TRBV25-1	TRBD1	.	CASGETGQGLYEQYF	TGTGCCAGCGGCGAAACGGGACAGGGACTCTACGAGCAGTACTTC
TRBJ2-6	TRBV6-5	.	.	CASSSRMSSGANVLTF	TGTGCCAGCAGTTCTCGGATGAGCTCTGGGGCCAACGTCCTGACTTTC
TRBJ2-1	TRBV19	TRBD2	.	CASSTGTSGVNEQFF	TGTGCCAGTAGTACCGGGACTAGCGGTGTAAATGAGCAGTTCTTC
TRBJ1-1	TRBV27	TRBD1	.	CASSGVAGTANTEAFF	TGTGCCAGCAGTGGCGTGGCCGGGACAGCGAACACTGAAGCTTTCTTT
TRBJ1-2	TRBV29-1	.	.	CSVGGGGHPNYGYTF	TGCAGCGTTGGCGGGGGGGGCCATCCTAACTATGGCTACACCTTC
TRBJ2-1	TRBV4-1	TRBD2	.	CASSQETGGPPYNEQFF	TGCGCCAGCAGCCAAGAGACGGGAGGGCCCCCCTACAATGAGCAGTTCTTC
TRBJ2-7	TRBV27	TRBD1	once	CASSQGTGNYYEQYF	TGTGCCAGCAGTCAGGGGACAGGGAACTACTACGAGCAGTACTTC
TRBJ1-2	TRBV9	TRBD1	.	CASSVAGGQGEGYTF	TGTGCCAGCAGCGTAGCTGGGGGACAGGGAGAAGGCTACACCTTC
TRBJ1-2	TRBV19	TRBD1	once	CASRTGGADYGYTF	TGTGCCAGTCGGACAGGGGGCGCCGACTATGGCTACACCTTC
TRBJ1-1	TRBV12-3/TRBV12-4	TRBD1	.	CASSLGTHFRQGTEAFF	TGTGCCAGCAGTTTGGGGACCCACTTCAGACAGGGGACTGAAGCTTTCTTT
TRBJ1-5	TRBV6-1	.	once	CASRPPSNQPQHF	TGTGCCAGTCGGCCCCCTAGCAATCAGCCCCAGCATTTT
TRBJ2-7	TRBV20-1	.	.	CSARLAGIQRSEQYF	TGCAGTGCTAGACTGGCCGGGATACAAAGGAGCGAGCAGTACTTC
TRBJ2-3	TRBV7-6	TRBD2	.	CASSFGGGASDTQYF	TGTGCCAGCAGCTTCGGCGGGGGGGCCTCAGATACGCAGTATTTT
TRBJ2-4	TRBV5-1	.	.	CASSFSLGLGENIQYF	TGCGCCAGCAGCTTTTCTTTAGGCCTAGGCGAAAACATTCAGTACTTC
TRBJ2-1	TRBV6-6	TRBD1	.	CASRTLTGKGEQFF	TGTGCCAGCAGAACTCTGACAGGGAAAGGTGAGCAGTTCTTC
TRBJ1-2	TRBV12-3/TRBV12-4	.	.	CASSWPGNYGYTF	TGTGCCAGCAGTTGGCCAGGGAACTATGGCTACACCTTC
TRBJ2-7	TRBV10-3	.	.	CAISETPLGSSYEQYF	TGTGCCATCAGTGAGACCCCGTTAGGTAGCTCCTACGAGCAGTACTTC